This T cell receptor beta chain emerged from a study of T cells after yellow fever vaccination. This CDR3 contains 14 residues. Germline lookup yields CDR1 KGHSH and CDR2 LQKENI. V lost 2 bases and J 0 bases, leaving 8 bases between the germline ends. In making TCR cDNA, 5'RACE template switching added a universal primer site and UMIs to it. TCRdb independently ran MiXCR on the 5' RACE reads; one entry per CDR3 protein. The data show about 130,000 distinct CDR3 sequences, under 8% seen once. The receptor was derived from a man younger than 35 who received the YFV17D yellow fever vaccine. Sample: CD4+ T cells sorted from PBMCs, taken more than 8 days after the first yellow fever vaccination. The V gene is TRBV18, the J gene TRBJ2-7; D perhaps matches TRBD1 (5 bases). The CDR3 is CASSPIQGSYEQYF. Written as DNA, the CDR3 is TGTGCCAGCTCACCAATCCAGGGCTCCTACGAGCAGTACTTC.